Below, 15 T cell receptor beta chains from the same sample are listed, as sequenced in a study of blood T cell repertoires in COVID-19. TCRdb's table, derived via immunoSEQ multiplex PCR, lists solely in-frame clones and lacks some. In the table there are approximately 170,000 clones, about 85% of which are singletons. Input material: peripheral blood. Every receptor here comes from a man between 65 and 85 years old who had recovered from COVID-19.

The chain combines TRBV5-1 with TRBJ2-7; a weak D match, TRBD1 (7 bases). Germline V CDR1 and CDR2: SGHRS, YFSETQ. This CDR3 has 14 amino acids. Deletions cut 6 bases from V and 3 bases from J, with 16 bases between. CDR3 region: CASNGGGEVYEQYF. The CDR3 DNA reads TGCGCCAGCAACGGAGGGGGCGAGGTCTACGAGCAGTACTTC.

The chain has TRBV3-1 (or the pseudogene TRBV3-2) and TRBJ2-7; possible D gene TRBD1, 6 bases. In germline, CDR1 is LGHDT, CDR2 YNNKEL (reference sequence). CDR3 size: 13 residues. V was cut by 4 bases and J by 2 bases, with 9 bases left in between. The CDR3 sequence is CASSLRDTYEQYF. CDR3 nucleotide sequence: TGTGCCAGCAGCCTTCGGGACACCTACGAGCAGTACTTC.

The rearrangement uses TRBV6-5 and TRBJ2-7; 8 bases match TRBD1. Germline V gene sequence: CDR1 MNHEY, CDR2 SVGAGI. The V gene end was trimmed by 3 bases and the J gene end by 4 bases; junction bases not matched to a gene: 11. The CDR3 length is 16 residues. Written as DNA, the CDR3 is TGTGCCAGCAGTTATACCCTGACAGGGGTAGGGTACGAGCAGTACTTC. Amino acid sequence: CASSYTLTGVGYEQYF.

This clone is a singleton in its sample. This chain links TRBV3-1 (or the pseudogene TRBV3-2) with TRBJ1-1; no clear D. The ends were cut back, 3 bases at V and 10 bases at J, with 15 bases in the middle. The CDR3 has 13 amino acids. Germline CDR1 LGHDT, CDR2 YNNKEL (reference sequence). DNA of the CDR3: TGTGCCAGCAGCCAGGCGGGATCCGAAAGAGCTTTCTTT. Protein: CASSQAGSERAFF.

The genes are TRBV29-1 and TRBJ2-2; 11 bases fit TRBD1. The junction had 12 bases not matched to a gene; V was cut back by 6 bases and J by 6 bases. CDR3 length: 16 residues. Germline CDR1 reads SQVTM; CDR2 reads ANQGSEA. In DNA form, the CDR3 reads TGCAGCGTCGGCACCCGGGGACAGGGGGGTTCCGGGGAGCTGTTTTTT. Amino acids: CSVGTRGQGGSGELFF.

The rearrangement uses TRBV4-3 and TRBJ1-4; 7 bases line up with TRBD1. J gave up 6 bases and V 0 bases, and 1 base lay outside the gene matches. CDR1 and CDR2 (germline): LGHNA, YSLEER. CDR3 length: 14 amino acids. CDR3 DNA: TGCGCCAGCAGCCAAGACACAGGGGATGAAAAACTGTTTTTT. Encoded protein: CASSQDTGDEKLFF.

Written as DNA, the CDR3 is TGTGCCAGCAGTTACAAGCGGGACTACAATGAGCAGTTCTTC. This codes for CASSYKRDYNEQFF. The chain combines TRBV6-6 with TRBJ2-1; 7 positions agree with TRBD2. After removal of 2 bases from V and 3 bases from J, the junction contained 1 base not matched to a gene. The CDR3 sequence is 14 residues long. CDR1 is MNHNY, CDR2 SVGAGI, per germline (reference sequence).

The chain carries TRBV7-2 and TRBJ2-1, with 9 bases identical to TRBD2. The germline V gene has CDR1 SGHTA and CDR2 FQGNSA. The junction had 3 bases not matched to a gene; V was cut back by 4 bases and J by 2 bases. There are 15 residues in the CDR3. The CDR3 DNA is TGTGCCAGCAGCTATAGCGGGAGTGCCTACAATGAGCAGTTCTTC. Its protein is CASSYSGSAYNEQFF. Full variable domain (rest looked up from reference TRBV7-2 and TRBJ2-1): GAGVSQSPSNKVTEKGKDVELRCDPISGHTALYWYRQSLGQGLEFLIYFQGNSAPDKSGLPSDRFSAERTGGSVSTLTIQRTQQEDSAVYLCASSYSGSAYNEQFFGPGTRLTVL.

This clone has only one observation. V is TRBV18 and J is TRBJ1-2, with 7 nucleotides matching TRBD1. This CDR3 comprises 17 residues. In germline, CDR1 is KGHSH, CDR2 LQKENI. V was clipped by 5 bases and J by 2 bases; unmatched bases: 14. The CDR3 region is CASSSYVPGQLNYGYTF. The DNA of the CDR3 is TGTGCCAGCTCATCTTACGTACCGGGACAGCTGAACTATGGCTACACCTTC.

The chain employs TRBV2 and TRBJ1-5; unclear D gene. Germline lookup yields CDR1 SNHLY and CDR2 FYNNEI. With 8 bases removed from V and 6 bases from J, the gap between germline ends came to 11 bases. The CDR3 contains 12 residues. CDR3 sequence (DNA): TGTGCCAGCGCTACGGAGGTTCAGCCCCAGCATTTT. It encodes CASATEVQPQHF.

The chain joins TRBV5-6 to TRBJ2-7; D call uncertain. Per germline, CDR1 SGHDT and CDR2 YYEEEE. The CDR3 runs 12 residues. The V and J ends lost 2 bases and 2 bases respectively, with 5 bases between them. The CDR3 loop reads CASSFQTYEQYF. DNA of the CDR3: TGTGCCAGCAGCTTCCAAACCTACGAGCAGTACTTC.

This clone was counted once. The chain uses TRBV7-9 and TRBJ1-1, with D unclear. The germline CDR1 and CDR2 sequences are SEHNR and FQNEAQ (reference sequence). V was clipped by 5 bases and J by 3 bases, with 4 bases between them. The CDR3 contains 11 residues. CDR3: CASSPDTEAFF. CDR3 in DNA: TGTGCCAGCAGCCCGGACACTGAAGCTTTCTTT.

The genes are TRBV5-1 and TRBJ2-5; a weak D match, TRBD1 (5 bases). The CDR3 runs to 14 residues. CDR1 is SGHRS, CDR2 YFSETQ, per germline. With 1 base removed from V and 3 bases from J, the gap between germline ends came to 10 bases. The CDR3 here is CASSLYGQKETQYF. The DNA of the CDR3 is TGCGCCAGCAGCTTGTATGGACAAAAAGAGACCCAGTACTTC.

This clone was found many times. This chain joins TRBV6-5 and TRBJ2-7; 10 nucleotides line up with TRBD2. The CDR3 runs to 16 residues. V lost 0 bases, J lost 0 bases, and 2 bases stayed unmatched. Germline CDR1 MNHEY, CDR2 SVGAGI. Here the CDR3 reads CASSYSRTSGSYEQYF. The CDR3 DNA reads TGTGCCAGCAGTTACTCGAGGACTAGCGGCTCCTACGAGCAGTACTTC.

The chain uses TRBV24-1 and TRBJ1-1, with a tentative D call TRBD1 (6 bases). Germline CDR1 KGHDR, CDR2 SFDVKD. Trimming removed 5 bases at V and 1 base at J, with 16 bases between. This CDR3 contains 16 residues. The CDR3 sequence: CATSVSGEGWNTEAFF. Written as DNA, the CDR3 is TGTGCCACCAGTGTTTCAGGGGAGGGCTGGAACACTGAAGCTTTCTTT.